This T cell receptor (beta chain) was observed in a study of blood T cell repertoires in COVID-19. Whole-study context: Samples of COVID-19 (acute and convalescent) were obtained from the United States, Italy and Spain. T cells, B-cell-depleted T cells, or PBMCs provided the cDNA or gDNA that served as material.

The method was immunoSEQ multiplex PCR; TCRdb's version includes in-frame clones alone and lacks a portion of them. The table includes 150,000 to 200,000 clones, about four fifths detected once. V dropped 6 bases and J dropped 6 bases, with 11 bases sitting between them. This CDR3 has 13 amino acids. CDR1 is MRHNA and CDR2 is SNTAGT in the germline V gene. Patients from Seattle were sampled longitudinally, starting during active infection. Sequencing input: peripheral blood. This TCR was recovered from a woman in her thirties or forties with COVID-19, enrolled during active disease. The V and J genes are TRBV6-4 and TRBJ2-2, with D perhaps matching TRBD2 (6 bases). The CDR3 sequence: CASSPGDPGELFF. CDR3 DNA: TGTGCCAGCAGCCCGGGAGATCCCGGGGAGCTGTTTTTT.